Listed below are T cell receptor beta chains from one sample, sequenced in a study of blood T cell repertoires in COVID-19. The data were produced by immunoSEQ multiplex PCR, yet TCRdb's version contains in-frame clones alone and is incomplete. The table shows some 68,000 clones, with 90% occurring only once. The specimen sequenced was peripheral blood. Receptor source: a man aged 45-60 years with COVID-19, enrolled during active disease. Both conserved end residues are part of each CDR3. The D gene is left open where the match is weak. Only some rows state a clone size, as once, few, many or a class for expanded clones.

size	D	length	J	V	CDR3	DNA
-	-	11	TRBJ2-7	TRBV2	CASSESVEQYF	TGTGCCAGCAGTGAAAGCGTCGAGCAGTACTTC
-	-	12	TRBJ1-1	TRBV7-8	CASSLLRTEAFF	TGTGCCAGCAGCTTATTGCGCACTGAAGCTTTCTTT
-	-	9	TRBJ2-7	TRBV20-1	CSVGDEQYF	TGCAGTGTCGGGGACGAGCAGTACTTC
few	TRBD2	14	TRBJ2-7	TRBV30	CAWSVRLADYEQYF	TGTGCCTGGAGTGTAAGACTAGCGGACTACGAGCAGTACTTC
-	-	16	TRBJ1-2	TRBV11-2	CASSPTRGSRGYGYTF	TGTGCCAGCAGCCCGACCAGGGGCAGCAGAGGCTATGGCTACACCTTC
-	TRBD2	17	TRBJ2-7	TRBV2	CASSAEGGTSGSYEQYF	TGTGCCAGCAGTGCCGAAGGGGGGACTAGCGGGAGTTACGAGCAGTACTTC
-	TRBD1	20	TRBJ2-2	TRBV3-1/TRBV3-2	CASVWWTGNNTAELAGELFF	TGTGCCAGCGTATGGTGGACAGGGAATAATACAGCGGAGCTGGCCGGGGAGCTGTTTTTT
-	-	14	TRBJ1-1	TRBV30	CAWSKKPTRGKAFF	TGTGCCTGGAGTAAAAAACCGACTCGGGGTAAAGCTTTCTTT
-	-	14	TRBJ2-7	TRBV9	CASSVGGRSYEQYF	TGTGCCAGCAGCGTAGGTGGGCGCTCCTACGAGCAGTACTTC
-	-	14	TRBJ1-1	TRBV25-1	CASSEWGPGAEAFF	TGTGCCAGCAGTGAATGGGGCCCTGGGGCTGAAGCTTTCTTT
-	-	17	TRBJ2-5	TRBV28	CASSLLRTVSKGETQYF	TGTGCCAGCAGTTTACTTAGGACAGTGTCGAAGGGAGAGACCCAGTACTTC
-	-	15	TRBJ2-4	TRBV29-1	CSVVGSGFAKNIQYF	TGCAGCGTTGTTGGATCAGGGTTCGCCAAAAACATTCAGTACTTC
-	-	13	TRBJ1-2	TRBV6-1	CASSPREGSGYTF	TGTGCCAGCAGTCCCCGGGAGGGCTCTGGCTACACCTTC
-	TRBD1	12	TRBJ2-7	TRBV5-1	CASSYRGDEQYF	TGCGCCAGCAGCTACAGGGGCGACGAGCAGTACTTC
-	-	15	TRBJ2-5	TRBV7-6	CASSLAGGSHQTQYF	TGTGCCAGCAGCTTAGCGGGGGGTTCTCATCAGACCCAGTACTTC
once	TRBD1	14	TRBJ1-3	TRBV2	CAGGTGGILDTIYF	TGTGCCGGGGGGACAGGGGGCATTTTGGACACCATATATTTT
-	TRBD1	17	TRBJ2-7	TRBV18	CASSPTPSTGGTYEQYF	TGTGCCAGCTCACCAACTCCGTCGACAGGGGGAACCTACGAGCAGTACTTC
-	TRBD1	14	TRBJ1-6	TRBV9	CASSVQGANSPLHF	TGTGCCAGCAGCGTACAGGGGGCCAATTCACCCCTCCACTTT
once	-	15	TRBJ1-2	TRBV18	CASSSTTGTYRGYTF	TGTGCCAGCTCATCAACAACCGGGACATATCGAGGCTACACCTTC
-	TRBD1	13	TRBJ2-7	TRBV4-1	CASSHDRGSEQYF	TGCGCCAGCAGCCATGACAGGGGTAGCGAGCAGTACTTC
-	TRBD1	14	TRBJ1-5	TRBV6-5	CASSFDRGDQPQHF	TGTGCCAGCAGTTTCGACAGGGGGGATCAGCCCCAGCATTTT
-	-	16	TRBJ2-1	TRBV7-3	CASSPPTTARRNEQFF	TGTGCCAGCAGCCCTCCAACCACCGCACGGAGGAATGAGCAGTTCTTC
-	-	11	TRBJ2-7	TRBV2	CAGGTYYEQYF	TGTGCCGGGGGGACCTACTACGAGCAGTACTTC
once	-	16	TRBJ1-5	TRBV4-2	CASRAILGGRNQPQHF	TGTGCCAGCAGGGCAATACTGGGAGGGCGCAATCAGCCCCAGCATTTT
once	-	13	TRBJ1-1	TRBV2	CASSREMNTEAFF	TGTGCCAGCAGTAGGGAGATGAACACTGAAGCTTTCTTT
once	TRBD1	15	TRBJ1-2	TRBV7-9	CASSLNTGGVQGYTF	TGTGCCAGCAGCTTAAACACAGGGGGAGTTCAAGGCTACACCTTC
-	-	15	TRBJ1-2	TRBV7-9	CASSPSVGHLKGYTF	TGTGCCAGCAGCCCCTCGGTGGGACACCTAAAAGGCTACACCTTC
-	TRBD2	15	TRBJ2-7	TRBV3-1/TRBV3-2	CASSPGLAGTYEQYF	TGTGCCAGCAGCCCAGGGCTAGCGGGAACCTACGAGCAGTACTTC
-	-	14	TRBJ2-3	TRBV7-2	CASSLASRTDTQYF	TGTGCCAGCAGCTTAGCGTCCAGAACAGATACGCAGTATTTT
few	TRBD1	14	TRBJ1-5	TRBV19	CASSGDRVNQPQHF	TGTGCCAGTAGTGGGGACAGGGTCAATCAGCCCCAGCATTTT
-	TRBD1	14	TRBJ2-3	TRBV2	CASSEDRGTDTQYF	TGTGCCAGCAGTGAAGACAGGGGAACAGATACGCAGTATTTT
-	-	14	TRBJ1-4	TRBV19	CASSIRGYSEKLFF	TGTGCCAGTAGTATTAGGGGGTACAGTGAAAAACTGTTTTTT
-	-	10	TRBJ2-1	TRBV20-1	CSASPPKQFF	TGCAGTGCTAGTCCCCCAAAGCAGTTCTTC
-	-	16	TRBJ1-5	TRBV5-1	CASSFTGSYSNQPQHF	TGCGCCAGCAGCTTCACAGGGTCCTATAGCAATCAGCCCCAGCATTTT
-	-	13	TRBJ1-1	TRBV10-1	CASTFSVHTEAFF	TGCGCCAGCACGTTTAGCGTTCACACTGAAGCTTTCTTT
-	TRBD1	14	TRBJ2-7	TRBV7-3	CASSYGTGAYEQYF	TGTGCCAGCAGTTACGGGACAGGGGCCTACGAGCAGTACTTC
-	TRBD1	16	TRBJ1-3	TRBV15	CATSRDPGGAGNTIYF	TGTGCCACCAGCAGAGATCCAGGGGGAGCAGGAAACACCATATATTTT
few	-	14	TRBJ2-7	TRBV18	CASSYIQGLGEQYF	TGTGCCAGCTCTTACATACAGGGATTGGGCGAGCAGTACTTC
once	TRBD2	15	TRBJ2-2	TRBV7-2	CASSPSGTIPGELFF	TGTGCCAGCAGTCCTAGCGGGACGATTCCCGGGGAGCTGTTTTTT
-	-	15	TRBJ1-1	TRBV19	CASSIHSSSNTEAFF	TGTGCCAGTAGTATTCACAGCAGTTCGAACACTGAAGCTTTCTTT
-	TRBD2	13	TRBJ2-5	TRBV15	CATSRGGGETQYF	TGTGCCACCAGCCGCGGGGGGGGAGAGACCCAGTACTTC
-	-	15	TRBJ1-1	TRBV5-1	CASSLLGGVNTEAFF	TGCGCCAGCAGCTTGTTAGGCGGGGTGAACACTGAAGCTTTCTTT
once	-	14	TRBJ2-2	TRBV27	CATRQARNTGELFF	TGTGCCACCCGACAGGCCCGGAACACCGGGGAGCTGTTTTTT
once	TRBD2	14	TRBJ2-7	TRBV5-1	CASSFGSGLYEQYF	TGCGCCAGCAGCTTTGGTAGCGGGTTATACGAGCAGTACTTC
-	TRBD2	16	TRBJ2-5	TRBV28	CASNAPGTTYQETQYF	TGTGCCAGCAATGCCCCGGGGACTACGTACCAAGAGACCCAGTACTTC
-	-	14	TRBJ2-5	TRBV6-5	CASTLNSRGETQYF	TGTGCCAGCACCCTAAACTCTAGGGGAGAGACCCAGTACTTC
few	-	11	TRBJ2-2	TRBV13	CASSSGGELFF	TGTGCCAGCAGCTCGGGGGGGGAGCTGTTTTTT
-	-	15	TRBJ1-1	TRBV5-1	CASSLDPGDGTEAFF	TGCGCCAGCAGCTTGGATCCAGGGGACGGCACTGAAGCTTTCTTT
-	TRBD2	18	TRBJ2-5	TRBV6-2/TRBV6-3	CASSYHGTSGRAAETQYF	TGTGCCAGCAGTTACCATGGGACTAGCGGGAGGGCCGCAGAGACCCAGTACTTC
few	-	13	TRBJ1-6	TRBV11-3	CASSLDLDSPLHF	TGTGCCAGCAGCTTAGACCTAGATTCACCCCTCCACTTT
-	TRBD2	19	TRBJ2-7	TRBV19	CASSSRLGRTSGRVYEQYF	TGTGCCAGTAGCAGCCGCTTAGGAAGGACTAGCGGGAGGGTTTACGAGCAGTACTTC
-	-	14	TRBJ1-1	TRBV3-1/TRBV3-2	CASSQTDRSTEAFF	TGTGCCAGCAGCCAGACAGACAGGTCCACTGAAGCTTTCTTT
-	-	13	TRBJ2-7	TRBV7-8	CASSQLDQGREYF	TGTGCCAGCAGCCAATTGGATCAGGGAAGGGAGTACTTC
-	TRBD1	15	TRBJ1-1	TRBV6-1	CASSEGVTGRAEAFF	TGTGCCAGCAGTGAAGGGGTGACAGGGCGGGCTGAAGCTTTCTTT
few	TRBD2	16	TRBJ2-7	TRBV5-1	CASSLVLAGSPYEQYF	TGCGCCAGCAGCTTGGTCCTAGCGGGATCACCCTACGAGCAGTACTTC
-	TRBD1	16	TRBJ1-4	TRBV19	CASTPGQGMGNEKLFF	TGTGCCAGCACGCCGGGACAGGGGATGGGTAATGAAAAACTGTTTTTT
-	-	16	TRBJ2-1	TRBV6-5	CASSYPGSGVRNEQFF	TGTGCCAGCAGTTACCCCGGTTCGGGGGTACGCAATGAGCAGTTCTTC
-	-	13	TRBJ2-1	TRBV6-5	CASSYSENNEQFF	TGTGCCAGCAGTTATTCGGAGAACAATGAGCAGTTCTTC
once	-	15	TRBJ1-2	TRBV5-1	CASYPAGPTNYGYTF	TGCGCCAGCTATCCGGCAGGGCCGACAAACTATGGCTACACCTTC
-	-	14	TRBJ2-1	TRBV5-1	CASSLHGPEGAQFF	TGCGCCAGCAGCTTGCACGGCCCGGAGGGCGCGCAGTTCTTC